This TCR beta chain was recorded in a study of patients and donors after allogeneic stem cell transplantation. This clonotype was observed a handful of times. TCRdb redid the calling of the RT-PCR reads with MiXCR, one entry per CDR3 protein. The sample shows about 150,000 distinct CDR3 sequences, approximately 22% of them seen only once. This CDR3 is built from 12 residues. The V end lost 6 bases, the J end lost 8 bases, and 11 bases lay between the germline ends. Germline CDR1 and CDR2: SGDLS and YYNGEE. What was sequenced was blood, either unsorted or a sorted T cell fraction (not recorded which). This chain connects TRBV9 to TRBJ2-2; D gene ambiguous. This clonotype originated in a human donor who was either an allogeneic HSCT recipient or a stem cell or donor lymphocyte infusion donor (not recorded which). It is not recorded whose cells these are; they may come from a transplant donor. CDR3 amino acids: CASTPPEGELFF. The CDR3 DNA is TGTGCCAGCACCCCACCTGAAGGGGAGCTGTTTTTT.